The TCR beta chain described here comes from a study of blood T cell repertoires in COVID-19. Study details: There were acute and convalescent COVID-19 samples, and they came from the United States, Italy and Spain. PBMCs, B-cell-depleted T cells, or T cells were the source of the cDNA or gDNA that made up the material.

The J segment lost 9 bases and the V segment lost 5 bases, leaving 9 bases of the junction unmatched. This CDR3 has 14 residues. Looked up from germline, CDR1 is SGHNT and CDR2 is YENEEA. Generated by immunoSEQ multiplex PCR, the TCRdb table keeps only in-frame clones and is missing some. The data contain over 200,000 clones, 85% to 90% of them singletons. Seattle patients were enrolled while actively infected and followed longitudinally. Input material: peripheral blood. This chain uses TRBV11-3 with TRBJ2-1; 8 nucleotides match TRBD1. The source is a man younger than 45 with COVID-19, enrolled during active disease. The CDR3 coding sequence is TGTGCCAGCAGCCGGGACAGGATTAAGAGTGAGCAGTTCTTC. Translating gives CASSRDRIKSEQFF.